A selection of T cell receptor beta chains follows, all from one sample in a study of a mutant IDH1 vaccine in newly diagnosed glioma. Using immunoSEQ multiplex PCR, the repertoire was profiled, and TCRdb retains in-frame clones only, with some absent. The sample yields some 70,000 clones, 79% seen once. Specimen: PBMCs, collected from a glioma patient treated with radiotherapy, temozolomide or both. These receptors were taken from a man aged 50 to 59 with glioma. The CDR3 runs from the conserved cysteine through the conserved F or W. A D gene is named only where the DNA matches it firmly. Clone size appears in some rows only: once, few, many, or a class for an expanded clone.

d_gene,len,j_gene,v_gene,abundance,CDR3aa,CDR3nt
TRBD2,11,TRBJ2-1,TRBV30,NA,CAWTSGGAKFF,TGTGCCTGGACTAGCGGGGGGGCCAAGTTCTTC
NA,15,TRBJ2-5,TRBV30,few,CAWSQGQRYQETQYF,TGTGCCTGGAGTCAGGGGCAGAGGTACCAAGAGACCCAGTACTTC
NA,15,TRBJ1-4,TRBV7-9,NA,CASSSPGTLNEKLFF,TGTGCCAGCAGCTCCCCAGGGACGCTTAATGAAAAACTGTTTTTT
NA,12,TRBJ2-7,TRBV27,NA,CASSSSSYEQYF,TGTGCCAGCAGTTCCAGCTCCTACGAGCAGTACTTC
TRBD2,15,TRBJ2-5,TRBV27,NA,CASGTSPGPEATQYF,TGTGCCAGCGGGACTAGCCCCGGACCAGAAGCGACCCAGTACTTC
TRBD2,15,TRBJ2-5,TRBV6-1,NA,CASSRTSGVQETQYF,TGTGCCAGCAGTCGGACTAGCGGGGTCCAAGAGACCCAGTACTTC
TRBD1,14,TRBJ1-5,TRBV5-5,NA,CASSLTGGEQPQHF,TGTGCCAGCAGCTTGACAGGGGGGGAACAGCCCCAGCATTTT
TRBD1,15,TRBJ1-4,TRBV7-9,NA,CASSSLTGVGEKLFF,TGTGCCAGCAGCTCACTGACAGGGGTCGGGGAAAAACTGTTTTTT
NA,12,TRBJ2-1,TRBV7-9,NA,CASNIVRSEQFF,TGTGCCAGCAATATAGTTAGGTCTGAGCAGTTCTTC
NA,14,TRBJ2-7,TRBV7-9,NA,CASSLGTPVYEQYF,TGTGCCAGCAGCCTCGGGACGCCTGTCTACGAGCAGTACTTC
NA,10,TRBJ2-7,TRBV2,NA,CAGGSYEQYF,TGTGCCGGGGGATCCTACGAGCAGTACTTC
TRBD1,15,TRBJ1-4,TRBV28,NA,CASSTLDRGDEKLFF,TGTGCCAGCAGTACCCTCGACAGGGGGGATGAAAAACTGTTTTTT
TRBD1,13,TRBJ1-6,TRBV30,NA,CAWKTGANSPLHF,TGTGCCTGGAAAACAGGGGCAAATTCACCCCTCCACTTT
TRBD1,13,TRBJ1-1,TRBV6-6,NA,CASSLGTAGEAFF,TGTGCCAGCAGCCTCGGGACAGCAGGTGAAGCTTTCTTT
NA,14,TRBJ2-2,TRBV4-2,NA,CASSQAGNTGELFF,TGTGCCAGCAGCCAGGCAGGTAACACCGGGGAGCTGTTTTTT
NA,14,TRBJ1-2,TRBV6-5,NA,CASSYTATRYGYTF,TGTGCCAGCAGTTACACGGCGACGCGCTATGGCTACACCTTC
NA,14,TRBJ1-5,TRBV18,NA,CASSPGGNRGPQHF,TGTGCCAGCTCACCAGGCGGGAATAGGGGGCCCCAGCATTTT
TRBD1,15,TRBJ2-5,TRBV4-1,once,CASSPTGGHRETQYF,TGCGCCAGCAGCCCGACAGGGGGCCATAGAGAGACCCAGTACTTC
NA,15,TRBJ1-5,TRBV6-1,NA,CASSEGILSNQPQHF,TGTGCCAGCAGTGAAGGAATACTTAGCAATCAGCCCCAGCATTTT
NA,15,TRBJ1-5,TRBV5-6,NA,CASRSRGTPNQPQHF,TGTGCCAGCAGGTCCCGGGGGACTCCCAATCAGCCCCAGCATTTT
NA,12,TRBJ1-4,TRBV19,NA,CASKGGKEKLFF,TGTGCCAGTAAGGGGGGAAAAGAAAAACTGTTTTTT
NA,14,TRBJ1-3,TRBV5-1,NA,CASCSGGSGNTIYF,TGCGCCAGCTGTTCCGGGGGGTCTGGAAACACCATATATTTT
TRBD1,16,TRBJ1-1,TRBV6-1,NA,CASSEVRQGAYTEAFF,TGTGCCAGCAGTGAAGTTAGGCAGGGGGCCTACACTGAAGCTTTCTTT
NA,14,TRBJ2-1,TRBV5-1,few,CASSLVGIVNEQFF,TGCGCCAGCAGCTTGGTCGGGATTGTCAATGAGCAGTTCTTC
TRBD1,18,TRBJ1-6,TRBV27,few,CASSLRTGGFSYNSPLHF,TGTGCCAGCAGTCTCCGGACAGGGGGCTTCTCCTATAATTCACCCCTCCACTTT
NA,14,TRBJ1-3,TRBV7-9,once,CASSLLGSGNTIYF,TGTGCCAGCAGCTTACTAGGGTCTGGAAACACCATATATTTT
TRBD1,15,TRBJ1-1,TRBV18,NA,CASSPMTGGESEAFF,TGTGCCAGCTCACCGATGACAGGGGGGGAATCTGAAGCTTTCTTT
NA,16,TRBJ1-2,TRBV4-2,NA,CASSQDQTGPIHGYTF,TGTGCCAGCAGCCAAGATCAGACAGGACCCATCCATGGCTACACCTTC
TRBD1,15,TRBJ1-1,TRBV5-1,NA,CASRELQGARTEAFF,TGCGCCAGCAGGGAATTACAGGGGGCGAGAACTGAAGCTTTCTTT
NA,14,TRBJ1-5,TRBV7-8,NA,CASSLGGRNQPQHF,TGTGCCAGCAGCTTAGGCGGCAGGAATCAGCCCCAGCATTTT
NA,15,TRBJ2-7,TRBV27,NA,CASSLAGERAYEQYF,TGTGCCAGCAGTTTAGCTGGGGAGAGAGCCTACGAGCAGTACTTC
TRBD1,14,TRBJ2-7,TRBV2,NA,CASMEGTGNYEQYF,TGTGCCAGCATGGAAGGGACAGGGAACTACGAGCAGTACTTC
TRBD1,14,TRBJ1-5,TRBV6-5,NA,CASSSSDRGQPQHF,TGTGCCAGCAGTTCCTCCGACAGGGGACAGCCCCAGCATTTT
TRBD1,16,TRBJ1-2,TRBV2,NA,CASSLTSGTGIYGYTF,TGTGCCAGCAGTTTAACTTCCGGGACAGGAATTTATGGCTACACCTTC
TRBD1,15,TRBJ2-6,TRBV7-9,NA,CASSFTGAGANVLTF,TGTGCCAGCAGCTTTACAGGGGCCGGGGCCAACGTCCTGACTTTC
TRBD1,14,TRBJ1-5,TRBV28,few,CASNSGTGNQPQHF,TGTGCCAGCAATTCCGGGACAGGGAATCAGCCCCAGCATTTT
NA,14,TRBJ1-6,TRBV2,NA,CASIGDLTDSPLHF,TGTGCCAGCATCGGAGACCTCACGGATTCACCCCTCCACTTT
NA,13,TRBJ2-1,TRBV10-3,NA,CANRGQPHNEQFF,TGTGCCAACCGAGGACAGCCACACAATGAGCAGTTCTTC
NA,15,TRBJ1-3,TRBV6-6,few,CASSPRDLNGNTIYF,TGTGCCAGCAGTCCCAGGGATTTAAATGGAAACACCATATATTTT
NA,12,TRBJ1-2,TRBV7-2,NA,CASSLTGGGYTF,TGTGCCAGCAGCCTTACGGGGGGGGGCTACACCTTC
NA,12,TRBJ2-4,TRBV30,NA,CACTLAKNIQYF,TGTGCCTGCACACTAGCCAAAAACATTCAGTACTTC
TRBD2,15,TRBJ2-2,TRBV5-4,NA,CASSFSSGDTGELFF,TGTGCCAGCAGCTTCTCTAGCGGAGACACCGGGGAGCTGTTTTTT
NA,11,TRBJ1-2,TRBV6-5,once,CASSSRGGYTF,TGTGCCAGCTCGAGTCGCGGTGGCTACACCTTC
NA,11,TRBJ2-5,TRBV2,NA,CASTSGETQYF,TGTGCCAGCACCTCGGGAGAGACCCAGTACTTC
NA,14,TRBJ2-7,TRBV30,NA,CAWSVLGVSYEQYF,TGTGCCTGGAGTGTACTCGGAGTCTCCTACGAGCAGTACTTC